This T cell receptor beta chain was recovered during a study of cytomegalovirus exposure and HLA in healthy donors. Amplification used 60 Vbeta primers and 13 Jbeta primers. Sequencing used immunoSEQ multiplex PCR; TCRdb keeps in-frame clones, though not all of them. This table holds 100,000 or so clones, around 79% found once. The CDR3 consists of 11 residues. Germline V gene sequence: CDR1 DFQATT, CDR2 SNEGSKA (reference sequence). Trimming removed 2 bases from V and 7 bases from J, with 8 bases in between. The TCR comes from a woman between 35 and 50 years old in good health and CMV-seronegative. The specimen sequenced was PBMCs. The chain combines TRBV20-1 with TRBJ1-2; D remains unclear. The CDR3 loop reads CSARSEAGYTF. The CDR3 DNA follows: TGCAGTGCTAGATCCGAGGCTGGCTACACCTTC.